The 4 T cell receptor beta chains below were found in one sample sequenced in a study of T cell repertoires in cytomegalovirus infection. TCRdb itself ran the reads through MiXCR, one entry per CDR3 protein. Of approximately 130,000 distinct CDR3 sequences listed, under 30% are singletons. No antigen is known for these receptors. Sample: PBMCs, sequenced either directly or after in vitro stimulation (not recorded which). The receptors derive from a human donor in good health (CMV status not recorded). Some clones in this sample may be carry-over from other donors' samples.

This clonotype was counted a few times. CDR3 sequence reads: CASSPGSRTSDTDTQYF. CDR3 in DNA: TGTGCCAGCAGCCCAGGATCCAGGACTAGCGACACAGATACGCAGTATTTT. The chain joins TRBV4-2 to TRBJ2-3, with 9 bases lining up with TRBD2. The CDR3 extends over 17 amino acids. V lost 4 bases, J lost 2 bases, and 10 bases stayed unmatched. Germline CDR1 is LGHNA and CDR2 is YNFKEQ.

This clonotype was seen many times. The gene calls are TRBV7-2 and TRBJ1-5; D uncertain. This CDR3 region has 13 residues. The V end lost 4 bases, the J end lost 6 bases, and 10 bases lay between the germline ends. Germline values: CDR1 SGHTA, CDR2 FQGNSA. CDR3 protein: CASSSHDGQPQHF. DNA for the CDR3: TGTGCCAGCAGCTCTCATGACGGTCAGCCCCAGCATTTT. Full variable domain (outside the CDR3, taken from reference TRBV7-2 and TRBJ1-5): GAGVSQSPSNKVTEKGKDVELRCDPISGHTALYWYRQSLGQGLEFLIYFQGNSAPDKSGLPSDRFSAERTGGSVSTLTIQRTQQEDSAVYLCASSSHDGQPQHFGDGTRLSIL.

The chain employs TRBV12-3 or TRBV12-4 and TRBJ2-5; 11 nucleotides agree with TRBD2. The V segment lost 3 bases and the J segment 5 bases; nucleotides outside the gene matches: 14. The CDR3 is 18 amino acids. CDR3 amino acids: CASSLVKTSGRRGETQYF. In DNA form, the CDR3 reads TGTGCCAGCAGTTTGGTGAAAACTAGCGGGAGAAGGGGGGAGACCCAGTACTTC.

This clonotype was recorded once. V gene TRBV18 combines with J gene TRBJ1-4, with D unclear. The CDR3 is 15 amino acids. Germline V lookup: CDR1 KGHSH, CDR2 LQKENI. With 0 bases removed from V and 6 bases from J, the gap between germline ends came to 11 bases. The chain's CDR3 is CASSPPNTQYEKLFF. The CDR3 DNA follows: TGTGCCAGCTCACCACCGAATACACAGTATGAAAAACTGTTTTTT.